Shown below are 8 T cell receptor beta chains from a single sample sequenced in a study of blood T cells in healthy people across ages. Primers used in a second PCR of about 6 to 11 cycles were a sample-barcoded 5' primer and a J-beta primer mix. One entry per CDR3 protein results from TCRdb running MiXCR on the 5' RACE reads. The sample lists 750,000 to 950,000 distinct CDR3 sequences, 25% to 30% occurring once. These data were also filed under a second study, of T cells of mothers and their children.

Sequencing was done on a sample of blood. The receptor source for this set is a boy younger than 18 in good health.

This clonotype was counted ten times or more. The chain uses TRBV18 and TRBJ2-5, with D perhaps TRBD1 (6 bases). Trimming removed 1 base from V and 2 bases from J, with 17 bases in between. CDR1 KGHSH and CDR2 LQKENI come from the germline V gene. There are 17 residues in the CDR3. The CDR3 bases are TGTGCCAGCTCACCACAGAGGACAGTATCTTGGCAAGAGACCCAGTACTTC. Translated: CASSPQRTVSWQETQYF.

This clonotype has just a few counts. The J gene is TRBJ2-1, the V gene TRBV11-2; TRBD1 matches 10 bases. The CDR3 runs to 16 residues. Germline CDR1 SGHAT, CDR2 FQNNGV. V dropped 4 bases and J dropped 6; count of bases not matched to a gene: 9. CDR3 sequence (DNA): TGTGCCAGCAGCTCTATCCGGGACAGGGGTCTCAATGAGCAGTTCTTC. This translates into CASSSIRDRGLNEQFF.

The V and J genes are TRBV29-1 and TRBJ2-5, with 7 positions matching TRBD1. Germline CDR1 reads SQVTM; CDR2 reads ANQGSEA. V dropped 8 bases and J dropped 2; count of bases not matched to a gene: 8. The CDR3 covers 13 residues. CDR3 bases: TGCAGCATCGACAGGGACAATCAAGAGACCCAGTACTTC. It yields the protein CSIDRDNQETQYF.

CDR3 sequence reads: CASRSGETYNEQFF. In DNA form, the CDR3 reads TGCGCCAGCAGGAGTGGGGAAACCTACAATGAGCAGTTCTTC. The genes are TRBV5-1 and TRBJ2-1, with D unresolved. Trimming took 5 bases from V and 2 from J, leaving 11 bases between them. This CDR3 has 14 amino acids. From germline, CDR1 is SGHRS and CDR2 YFSETQ.

The chain recombines TRBV20-1 with TRBJ2-7; tentative D call: TRBD1 (6 bases). CDR3 length: 13 residues. The V gene's germline CDR1 is DFQATT and CDR2 SNEGSKA (reference sequence). Trimming shortened V by 3 bases and J by 6 bases, and 15 bases separated the two germline ends. For the CDR3, the DNA is TGCAGTGCTAGCCGGGACACAACTACCGAGCAGTACTTC. Protein product: CSASRDTTTEQYF.

This chain uses TRBV27 with TRBJ2-4; TRBD1 aligns across 10 bases. CDR3 length equals 19 residues. Trimming took 5 bases from V and 1 from J; bases not matched to a gene: 14. The V gene's germline CDR1 is MNHEY and CDR2 SMNVEV (reference sequence). This CDR3 reads CASSPGDRGGGYAKNIQYF. CDR3 bases: TGTGCCAGCAGTCCCGGGGACAGGGGAGGGGGATATGCCAAAAACATTCAGTACTTC.

This chain links TRBV7-2 with TRBJ2-7, with 8 nucleotides matching TRBD2. The CDR3 is 15 amino acids. V dropped 2 bases and J dropped 4; count of bases not matched to a gene: 7. CDR1 is SGHTA, CDR2 FQGNSA, per germline. The CDR3 loop is CASSLYSGGDYEQYF. The CDR3 DNA follows: TGTGCCAGCAGCTTATATTCGGGAGGGGATTACGAGCAGTACTTC.

The chain is built from TRBV6-1 and TRBJ2-5, with 7 bases lining up with TRBD1. Germline V lookup: CDR1 MNHNS, CDR2 SASEGT. This CDR3 comprises 17 residues. V was clipped by 7 bases and J by 1 base; unmatched bases: 15. CDR3: CASIKPRRQGIQETQYF. In nucleotides, the CDR3 is TGTGCCAGCATCAAACCCCGACGACAGGGTATCCAAGAGACCCAGTACTTC.